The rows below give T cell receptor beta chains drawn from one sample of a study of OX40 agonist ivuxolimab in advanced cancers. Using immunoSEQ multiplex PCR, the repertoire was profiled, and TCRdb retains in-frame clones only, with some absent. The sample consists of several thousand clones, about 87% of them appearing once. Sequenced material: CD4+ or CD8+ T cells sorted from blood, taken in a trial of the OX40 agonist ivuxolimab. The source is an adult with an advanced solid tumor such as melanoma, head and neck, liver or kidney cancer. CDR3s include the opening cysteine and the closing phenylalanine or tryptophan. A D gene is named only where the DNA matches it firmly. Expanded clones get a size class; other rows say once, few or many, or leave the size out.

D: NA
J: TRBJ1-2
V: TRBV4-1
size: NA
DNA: TGCGCCAGCAGCCTACGTACAGGTTCTAACTATGGCTACACCTTC
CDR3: CASSLRTGSNYGYTF

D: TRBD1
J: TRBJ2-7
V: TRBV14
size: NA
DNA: TGTGCCAGCAGCCGGGACAGGGTATCCTACGAGCAGTACTTC
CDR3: CASSRDRVSYEQYF

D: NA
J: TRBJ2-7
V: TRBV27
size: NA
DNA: TGTGCCAGCAGTAGTCAGGCCCCCTACGAGCAGTACTTC
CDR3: CASSSQAPYEQYF

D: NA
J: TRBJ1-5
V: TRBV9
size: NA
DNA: TGTGCCAGCAGCGTAGGAGGTGAGGGGGAGAGCAATCAGCCCCAGCATTTT
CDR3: CASSVGGEGESNQPQHF

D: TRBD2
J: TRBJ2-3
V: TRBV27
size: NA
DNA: TGTGCCAGCAGTTTAGCGGGAGGGGGCACAGATACGCAGTATTTT
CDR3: CASSLAGGGTDTQYF

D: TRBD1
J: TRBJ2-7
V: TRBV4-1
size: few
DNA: TGCGCCAGCAGCCAAACCCGGGACAGCCTCTACGAGCAGTACTTC
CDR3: CASSQTRDSLYEQYF

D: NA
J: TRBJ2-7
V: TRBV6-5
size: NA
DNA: TGTGCCAGCAGTCTACAGGGCTCCTACGAGCAGTACTTC
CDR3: CASSLQGSYEQYF

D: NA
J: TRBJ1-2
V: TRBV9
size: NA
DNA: TGTGCCAGCAGCGCTGGGATCTCTCGGGGCTACACCTTC
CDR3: CASSAGISRGYTF

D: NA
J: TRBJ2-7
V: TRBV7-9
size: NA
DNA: TGTGCCAGCAGCCCGCGCGGTCGCGGCTACGAGCAGTACTTC
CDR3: CASSPRGRGYEQYF

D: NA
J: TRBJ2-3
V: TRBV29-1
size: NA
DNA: TGCAGCGTTGAAGGACGGGAGGATACGCAGTATTTT
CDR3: CSVEGREDTQYF

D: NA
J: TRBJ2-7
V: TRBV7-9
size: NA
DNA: TGTGCCAGCAGCTTCAGTACCTACGAGCAGTACTTC
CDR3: CASSFSTYEQYF

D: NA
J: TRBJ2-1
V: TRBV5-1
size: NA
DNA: TGCGCCAGCAGCTTAGCCACATATAATCATGAGCAGTTCTTC
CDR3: CASSLATYNHEQFF

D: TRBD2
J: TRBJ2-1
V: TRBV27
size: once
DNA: TGTGCCAGCACTTGGACTAGCGGGATGAATGAGCAGTTCTTC
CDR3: CASTWTSGMNEQFF

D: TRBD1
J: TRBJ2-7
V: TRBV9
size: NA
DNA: TGTGCCAGCAGCGTTTCGGACAGGTACGAGCAGTACTTC
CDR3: CASSVSDRYEQYF

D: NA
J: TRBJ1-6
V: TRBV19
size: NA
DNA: TGTGCCAGTAGTATTCTTCACCAGTCGGAATCACCCCTCCACTTT
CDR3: CASSILHQSESPLHF

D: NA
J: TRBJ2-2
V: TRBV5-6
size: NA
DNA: TGTGCCAGCAGCTCAATGGGGGCCAGATGGGACGATACCGGGGAGCTGTTTTTT
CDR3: CASSSMGARWDDTGELFF

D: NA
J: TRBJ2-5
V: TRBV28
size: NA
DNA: TGTGCCAGCAGGAACACAGGGTCCGGCGAGACCCAGTACTTC
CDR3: CASRNTGSGETQYF

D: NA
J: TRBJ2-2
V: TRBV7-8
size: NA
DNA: TGTGCCAGCAGCCCCCCCGGACCCGACACCGGGGAGCTGTTTTTT
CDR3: CASSPPGPDTGELFF

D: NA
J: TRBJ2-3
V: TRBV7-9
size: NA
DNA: TGTGCCAGCAGCTTAGCGCAGAAAGATACGCAGTATTTT
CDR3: CASSLAQKDTQYF

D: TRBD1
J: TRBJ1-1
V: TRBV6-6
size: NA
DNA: TGTGCCTGCCATTTGGGACAGCTGAACACTGAAGCTTTCTTT
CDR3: CACHLGQLNTEAFF

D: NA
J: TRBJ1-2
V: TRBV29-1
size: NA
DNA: TGCAGCGTTGATCTAGGAAACTATGGCTACACCTTC
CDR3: CSVDLGNYGYTF

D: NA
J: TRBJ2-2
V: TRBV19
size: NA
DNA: TGTGCCAGTAGTATAGTGATCCGAACAGGCCGGAACACCGGGGAGCTGTTTTTT
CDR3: CASSIVIRTGRNTGELFF

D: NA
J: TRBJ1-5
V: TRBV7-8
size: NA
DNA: TGTGCCAGCAGATCCGCAGGGAATCAGCCCCAGCATTTT
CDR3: CASRSAGNQPQHF

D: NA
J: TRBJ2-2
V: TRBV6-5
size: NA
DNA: TGTGCCAGCAGTTACTCAGGCACCGGGGAGCTGTTTTTT
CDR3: CASSYSGTGELFF

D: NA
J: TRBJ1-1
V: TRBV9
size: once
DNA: TGTGCCAGCAGTGATCGATCGGGGACGTTGAACACTGAAGCTTTCTTT
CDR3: CASSDRSGTLNTEAFF

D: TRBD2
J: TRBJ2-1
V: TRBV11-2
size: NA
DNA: TGTGCCAGCAGCTTGGGAGCAGCGGGAGGGAGGTACAATGAGCAGTTCTTC
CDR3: CASSLGAAGGRYNEQFF

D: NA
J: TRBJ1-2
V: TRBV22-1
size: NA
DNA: TGTCCTGGGAGTATAGCGAGAAAGACCTATGGCTACACCTTC
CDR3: CPGSIARKTYGYTF

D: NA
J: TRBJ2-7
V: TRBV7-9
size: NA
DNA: TGTGCCAGCAGCGCAGGGGCGGGGTTTAGGGAGGACTACGAGCAGTACTTC
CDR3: CASSAGAGFREDYEQYF

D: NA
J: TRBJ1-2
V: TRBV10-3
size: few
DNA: TGTGCCATCAGTGAGGCAATCGGGAGCTACACCTTC
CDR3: CAISEAIGSYTF

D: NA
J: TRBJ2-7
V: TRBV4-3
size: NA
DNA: TGCGCCAGCAGCCAAGAGCCAGGGCTAGGGGCATACGAGCAGTACTTC
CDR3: CASSQEPGLGAYEQYF

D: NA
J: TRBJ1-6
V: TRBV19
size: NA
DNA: TGTGCCAGTAGTGGGTTAGGAGGGGCAGGGGTCAATTCACCCCTCCACTTT
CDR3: CASSGLGGAGVNSPLHF

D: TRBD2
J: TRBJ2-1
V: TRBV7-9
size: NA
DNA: TGTGCCAGCAGCTTACCAAAGACTAGCGGGGCCTACAATGAGCAGTTCTTC
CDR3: CASSLPKTSGAYNEQFF

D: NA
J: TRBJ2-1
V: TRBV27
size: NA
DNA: TGTGCCAGCAGTTTAATCCCGAGCTCCTACAATGAGCAGTTCTTC
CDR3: CASSLIPSSYNEQFF

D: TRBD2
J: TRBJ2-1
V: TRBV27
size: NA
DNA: TGTGCCAGCAGCCGGACTAGCGGGAGATACAATGAGCAGTTCTTC
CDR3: CASSRTSGRYNEQFF

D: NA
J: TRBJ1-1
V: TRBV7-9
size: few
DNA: TGCGCCAGCAGCCCTAACAGGAACACTGAAGCTTTCTTT
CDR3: CASSPNRNTEAFF

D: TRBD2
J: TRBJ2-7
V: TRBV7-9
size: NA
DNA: TGTGCCAGCAGCTCCCGTGGGGGGGTGTACGAGCAGTACTTC
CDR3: CASSSRGGVYEQYF

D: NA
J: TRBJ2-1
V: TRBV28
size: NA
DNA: TGTGCCAGCAGTTTGGAAGCTACTGAGCAGTTCTTC
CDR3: CASSLEATEQFF

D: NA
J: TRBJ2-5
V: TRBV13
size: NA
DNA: TGTGCCAGCAGCTTTCGTGGGGAGCTCCAAGAGACCCAGTACTTC
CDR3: CASSFRGELQETQYF

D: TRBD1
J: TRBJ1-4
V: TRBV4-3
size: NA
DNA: TGCGCCAGCAGCCAAGGATCCGGGACAGCAAATGAAAAACTGTTTTTT
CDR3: CASSQGSGTANEKLFF

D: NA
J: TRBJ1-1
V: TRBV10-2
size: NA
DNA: TGCGCCCAACCAGACACTGAAGCTTTCTTT
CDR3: CAQPDTEAFF

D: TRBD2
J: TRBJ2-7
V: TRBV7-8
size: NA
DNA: TGTGCCAGCAGCTCCGTAGCGGGATTACTCTACGAGCAGTACTTC
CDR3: CASSSVAGLLYEQYF

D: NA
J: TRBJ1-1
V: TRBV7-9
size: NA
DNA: TGTGCCAGCAGCTTAGGAGTGGGGGACACTGAAGCTTTCTTT
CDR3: CASSLGVGDTEAFF

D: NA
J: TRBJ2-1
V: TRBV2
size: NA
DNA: TGTGCCAGCAGTAGCGCGACCTCCTACAATGAGCAGTTCTTC
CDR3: CASSSATSYNEQFF

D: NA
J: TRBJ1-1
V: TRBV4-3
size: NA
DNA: TGCGCCAGCAGCCAAGTCCTGGGTTTCACTGAAGCTTTCTTT
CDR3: CASSQVLGFTEAFF

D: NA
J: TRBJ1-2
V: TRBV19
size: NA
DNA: TGTGCCAGTAGTCCAGACGGCTATGGCTACACCTTC
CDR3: CASSPDGYGYTF

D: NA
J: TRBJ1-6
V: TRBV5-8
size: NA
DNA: TGTGCCAGCAGCTTGTACGGGGGCAGGAATAATTCACCCCTCCACTTT
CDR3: CASSLYGGRNNSPLHF

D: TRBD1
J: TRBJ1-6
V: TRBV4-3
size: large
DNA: TGCGCCAGCAGCCAAGAATCCGGGACAGGGGAGTATTCACCCCTCCACTTT
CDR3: CASSQESGTGEYSPLHF

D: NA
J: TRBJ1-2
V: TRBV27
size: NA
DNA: TGTGCCAGCAGTTTCAATGACAGGACGCGTGGCTACACCTTC
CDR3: CASSFNDRTRGYTF

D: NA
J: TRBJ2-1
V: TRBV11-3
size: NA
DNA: TGTGCCAGCAGCCATTTGCGCGGGGCCAGCGATGAGCAGTTCTTC
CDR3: CASSHLRGASDEQFF

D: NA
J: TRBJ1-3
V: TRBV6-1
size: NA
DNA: TGTGCCAGCAGAGGACCGGGGGCTGGAAACACCATATATTTT
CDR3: CASRGPGAGNTIYF

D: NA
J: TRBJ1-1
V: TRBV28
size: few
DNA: TGTGCCAGCAGTTTTGACCTCACTGAAGCTTTCTTT
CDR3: CASSFDLTEAFF

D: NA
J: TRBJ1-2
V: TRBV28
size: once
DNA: TGTGCCAGCAGTTTAACCAGCAGGGATGGCTACACCTTC
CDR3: CASSLTSRDGYTF

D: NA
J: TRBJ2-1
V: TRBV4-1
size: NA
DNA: TGCGCCAGCAGAAACACGGAGGGGAACTCCTACAATGAGCAGTTCTTC
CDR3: CASRNTEGNSYNEQFF

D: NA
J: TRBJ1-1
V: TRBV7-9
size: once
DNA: TGTGCCAGCAGCTTAGAATCACGGGTCACTGAAGCTTTCTTT
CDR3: CASSLESRVTEAFF

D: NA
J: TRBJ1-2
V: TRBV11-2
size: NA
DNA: TGTGCCAGCAGCTTTCCATACCCGGGAAGTTCTAACTATGGCTACACCTTC
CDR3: CASSFPYPGSSNYGYTF

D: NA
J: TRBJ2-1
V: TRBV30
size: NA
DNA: TGTGCCTGGAGTGCAGTAGCTAATGAGCAGTTCTTC
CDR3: CAWSAVANEQFF

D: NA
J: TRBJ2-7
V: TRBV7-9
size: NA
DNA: TGTGCCAGCAGCTTACCACGTGGGGATGAGAACTACGAGCAGTACTTC
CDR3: CASSLPRGDENYEQYF

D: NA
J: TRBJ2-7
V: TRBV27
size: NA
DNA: TGTGCCAGCAGCAACCCCCGGGAGCGGTCCTACGAGCAGTACTTC
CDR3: CASSNPRERSYEQYF

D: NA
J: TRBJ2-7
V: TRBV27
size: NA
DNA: TGTGCCAGCAGTTTAGGGCTAGTCTACGAGCAGTACTTC
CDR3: CASSLGLVYEQYF